This T cell receptor (beta chain) originates from a study of T cells in women clearing cervical HPV infection. In the study overall: Case blood was drawn a median roughly 150 days after lesion detection. Study observations and caveats: TRBV6-7 relative abundance averaged approximately 0.11% in cases and approximately 0.15% in controls.

HPV was found by MY09/MY11 PCR and dot-blot genotyping. Sequencing was performed with immunoSEQ multiplex PCR; in TCRdb, only in-frame clones are kept and a portion is missing. The sample has tens of thousands of clones. With regard to this clone: The antigen is undetermined. Read sequence stops 3 residues before the CDR3 end, and the germline J gene provides the missing end.

CDR3 length equals 15 residues. CDR1 is LNHDA, CDR2 SQIVND, per germline (reference sequence). This chain connects TRBV19 to TRBJ1-2, with TRBD1 as a possible D gene (6 bases). The TCR was taken from a woman aged 18 to 75 with a cervical HPV16 infection that either progressed to CIN3+ or cleared (not recorded which). The sequenced sample was blood buffy coat. The CDR3 reads CASSIDRSSLDTYTF. The CDR3 bases that were read are TGTGCCAGTAGTATCGACAGGTCGTCCTTGGATACC.